The T cell receptor (beta chain) described here comes from a study of blood T cells in healthy people across ages. As for the study in general: T cells yielded about one barcoded beta molecule per two cells through template switching.

Germline CDR1 is SEHNR and CDR2 is FQNEAQ (reference sequence). Trimming took 2 bases from V and 7 from J, leaving 17 bases between them. This CDR3 is 15 amino acids long. The second PCR ran about 6 to 12 cycles with a sample-barcoded 5' primer and J-beta primers. TCRdb recomputed calls from the 5' RACE reads with MiXCR, one row per CDR3 protein. The sample includes roughly 1.4 million distinct CDR3 sequences, approximately 59% of them seen just once. Healthy Caucasians from Russia aged roughly 6 to 90 served as donors. The TCR comes from a man between 18 and 35 years old in good health. Sequencing used blood. The chain uses TRBV7-9 and TRBJ1-2; TRBD1 might be the D (6 bases). CDR3 loop: CASSLFGGTRFGYTF. The CDR3 DNA follows: TGTGCCAGCAGCTTATTCGGCGGGACAAGATTTGGCTACACCTTC.